The present T cell receptor (beta chain) was sequenced within a study of T cells in Graves' hyperthyroidism and ophthalmopathy. This clonotype was counted many times. RNA transcripts gave rise to amplified TCR beta CDR3 regions. TCR CDR3 regions were first amplified by RT-PCR with HTBI primers. TCRdb re-called the multiplex PCR reads with MiXCR, one entry per CDR3 protein. The repertoire has some 600,000 distinct CDR3 sequences, 46% of them found once; the top ten carry nearly 8.5%. Germline CDR1 and CDR2: DFQATT and SNEGSKA (reference sequence). The CDR3 loop spans 12 amino acids. The origin of this receptor is a woman in her late teens or twenties with Graves' hyperthyroidism. The sequenced sample consisted of peripheral blood or thyroid tissue (not recorded which). V usage is TRBV20-1 and J usage is TRBJ1-2; D perhaps matches TRBD1 (6 bases). CDR3 protein: CSAGQINYGYTF. CDR3 sequence (DNA): TGCAGCGCAGGACAGATTAACTATGGCTACACCTTC.